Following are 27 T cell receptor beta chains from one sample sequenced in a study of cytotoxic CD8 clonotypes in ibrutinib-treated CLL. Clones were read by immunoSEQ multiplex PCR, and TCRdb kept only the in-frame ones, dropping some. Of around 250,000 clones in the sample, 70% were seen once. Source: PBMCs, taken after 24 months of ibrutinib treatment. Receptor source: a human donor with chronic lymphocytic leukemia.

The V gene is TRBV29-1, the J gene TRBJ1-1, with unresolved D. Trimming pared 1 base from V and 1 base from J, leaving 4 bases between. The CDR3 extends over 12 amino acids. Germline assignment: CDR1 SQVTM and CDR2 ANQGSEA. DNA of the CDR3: TGCAGCGTTGAAGTGGGGAACACTGAAGCTTTCTTT. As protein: CSVEVGNTEAFF.

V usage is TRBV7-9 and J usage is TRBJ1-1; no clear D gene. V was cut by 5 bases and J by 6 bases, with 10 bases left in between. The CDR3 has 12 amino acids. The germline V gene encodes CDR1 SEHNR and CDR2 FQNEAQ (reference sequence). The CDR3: CASSVQVPEAFF. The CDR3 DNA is TGTGCCAGCAGCGTCCAGGTTCCTGAAGCTTTCTTT.

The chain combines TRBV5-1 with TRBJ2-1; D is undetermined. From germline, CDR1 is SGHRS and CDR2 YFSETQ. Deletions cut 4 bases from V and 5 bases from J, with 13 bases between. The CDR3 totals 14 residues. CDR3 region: CASSLDRNNNEQFF. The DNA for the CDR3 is TGCGCCAGCAGCCTGGATAGGAACAACAATGAGCAGTTCTTC.

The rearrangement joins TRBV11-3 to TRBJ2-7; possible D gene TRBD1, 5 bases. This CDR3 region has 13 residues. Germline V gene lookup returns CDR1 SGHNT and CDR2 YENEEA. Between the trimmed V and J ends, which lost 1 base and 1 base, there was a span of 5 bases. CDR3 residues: CASSLAGSYEQYF. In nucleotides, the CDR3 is TGTGCCAGCAGCTTAGCAGGGTCCTACGAGCAGTACTTC.

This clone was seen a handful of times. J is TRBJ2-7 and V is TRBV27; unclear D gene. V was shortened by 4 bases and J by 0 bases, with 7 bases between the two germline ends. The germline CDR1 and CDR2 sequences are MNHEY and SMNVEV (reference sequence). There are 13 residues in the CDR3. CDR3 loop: CASSYQLSYEQYF. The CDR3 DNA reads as TGTGCCAGCAGTTATCAGCTCTCCTACGAGCAGTACTTC.

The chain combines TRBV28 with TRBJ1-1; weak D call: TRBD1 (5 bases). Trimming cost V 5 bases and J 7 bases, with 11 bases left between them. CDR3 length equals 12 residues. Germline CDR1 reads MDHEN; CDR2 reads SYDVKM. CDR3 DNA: TGTGCCAGCAGTCCCAGGGAGGTTGAAGCTTTCTTT. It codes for CASSPREVEAFF.

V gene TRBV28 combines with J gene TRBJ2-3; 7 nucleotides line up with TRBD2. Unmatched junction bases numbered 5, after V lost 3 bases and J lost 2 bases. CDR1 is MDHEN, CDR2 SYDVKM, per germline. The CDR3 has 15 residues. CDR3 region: CASSFPAGYTDTQYF. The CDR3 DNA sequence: TGTGCCAGCAGTTTCCCAGCGGGATACACAGATACGCAGTATTTT. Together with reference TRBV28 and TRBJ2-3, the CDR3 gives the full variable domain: DVKVTQSSRYLVKRTGEKVFLECVQDMDHENMFWYRQDPGLGLRLIYFSYDVKMKEKGDIPEGYSVSREKKERFSLILESASTNQTSMYLCASSFPAGYTDTQYFGPGTRLTVL.

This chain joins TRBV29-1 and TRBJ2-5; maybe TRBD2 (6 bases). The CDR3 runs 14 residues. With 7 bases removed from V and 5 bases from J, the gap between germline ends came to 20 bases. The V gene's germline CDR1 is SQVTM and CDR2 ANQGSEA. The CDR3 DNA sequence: TGCAGCGCCTCTAGGAGGGCGGTGGGGGAGACCCAGTACTTC. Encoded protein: CSASRRAVGETQYF.

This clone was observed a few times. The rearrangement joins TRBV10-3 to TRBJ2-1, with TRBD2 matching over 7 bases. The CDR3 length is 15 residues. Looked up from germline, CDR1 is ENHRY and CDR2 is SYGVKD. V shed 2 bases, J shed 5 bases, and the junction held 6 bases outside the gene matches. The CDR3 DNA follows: TGTGCCATCAGTGAGCCCCACCTAGCGGACAATGAGCAGTTCTTC. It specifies CAISEPHLADNEQFF.

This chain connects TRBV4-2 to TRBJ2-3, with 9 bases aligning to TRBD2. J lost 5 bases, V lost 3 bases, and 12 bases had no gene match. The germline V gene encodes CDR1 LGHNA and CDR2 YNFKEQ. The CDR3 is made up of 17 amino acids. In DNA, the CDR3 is TGTGCCAGCAGCCAGAGACATAGCGGGAGTTTAGAAGATACGCAGTATTTT. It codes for CASSQRHSGSLEDTQYF.

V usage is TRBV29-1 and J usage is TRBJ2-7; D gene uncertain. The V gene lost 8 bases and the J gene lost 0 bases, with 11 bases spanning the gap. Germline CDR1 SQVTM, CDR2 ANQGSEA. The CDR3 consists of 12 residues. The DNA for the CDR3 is TGCAGCTACCGACCGAGCTCCTACGAGCAGTACTTC. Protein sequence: CSYRPSSYEQYF.

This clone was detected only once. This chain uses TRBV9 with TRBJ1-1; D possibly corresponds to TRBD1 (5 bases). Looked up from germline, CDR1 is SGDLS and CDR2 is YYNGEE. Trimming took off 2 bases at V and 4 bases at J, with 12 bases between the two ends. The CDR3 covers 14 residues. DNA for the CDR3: TGTGCCAGCAGCGTTTGGGGAGGGGCCACTGAAGCTTTCTTT. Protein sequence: CASSVWGGATEAFF.

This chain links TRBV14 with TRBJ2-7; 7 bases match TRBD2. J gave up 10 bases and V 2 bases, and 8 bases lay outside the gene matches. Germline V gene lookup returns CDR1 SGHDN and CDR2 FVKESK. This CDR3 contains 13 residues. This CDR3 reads CASSQWGRVEQYF. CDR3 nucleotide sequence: TGTGCCAGCAGCCAATGGGGGAGGGTCGAACAGTACTTC.

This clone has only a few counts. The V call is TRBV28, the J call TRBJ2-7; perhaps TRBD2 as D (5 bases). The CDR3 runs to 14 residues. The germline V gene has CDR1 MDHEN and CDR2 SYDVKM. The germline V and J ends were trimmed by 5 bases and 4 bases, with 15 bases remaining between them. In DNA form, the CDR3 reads TGTGCCAGCAGTAACGGGGTGGTTTTGTACGAGCAGTACTTC. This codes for CASSNGVVLYEQYF.

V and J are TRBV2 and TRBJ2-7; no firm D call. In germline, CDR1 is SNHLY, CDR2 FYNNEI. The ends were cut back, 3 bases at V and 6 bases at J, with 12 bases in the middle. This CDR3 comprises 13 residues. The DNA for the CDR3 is TGTGCCAGCAGTGACCAACGAGGCACCGAGCAGTACTTC. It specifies CASSDQRGTEQYF.

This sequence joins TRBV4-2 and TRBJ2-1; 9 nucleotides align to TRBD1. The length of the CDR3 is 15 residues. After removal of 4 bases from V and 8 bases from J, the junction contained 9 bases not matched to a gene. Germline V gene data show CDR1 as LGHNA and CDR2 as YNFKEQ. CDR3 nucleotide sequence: TGTGCCAGCAGCCTCGGAGGGACAGGGTGGGATGAGCAGTTCTTC. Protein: CASSLGGTGWDEQFF.

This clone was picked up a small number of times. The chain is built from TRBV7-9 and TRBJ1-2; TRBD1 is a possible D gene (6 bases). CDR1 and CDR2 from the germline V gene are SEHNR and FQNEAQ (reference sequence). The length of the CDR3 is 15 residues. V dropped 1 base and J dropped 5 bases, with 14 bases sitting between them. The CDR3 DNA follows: TGTGCCAGCAGCTTAGACAGGGTGGCTCCTTATGGCTACACCTTC. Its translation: CASSLDRVAPYGYTF. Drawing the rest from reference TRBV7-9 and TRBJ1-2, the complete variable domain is DTGVSQNPRHKITKRGQNVTFRCDPISEHNRLYWYRQTLGQGPEFLTYFQNEAQLEKSRLLSDRFSAERPKGSFSTLEIQRTEQGDSAMYLCASSLDRVAPYGYTFGSGTRLTVV.

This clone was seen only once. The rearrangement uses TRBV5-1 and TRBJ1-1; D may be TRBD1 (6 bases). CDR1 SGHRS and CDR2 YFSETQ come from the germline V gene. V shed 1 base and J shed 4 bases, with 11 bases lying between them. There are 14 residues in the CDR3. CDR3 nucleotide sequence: TGCGCCAGCAGCTTGTCGGGGGCCGGCACTGAAGCTTTCTTT. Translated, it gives CASSLSGAGTEAFF.

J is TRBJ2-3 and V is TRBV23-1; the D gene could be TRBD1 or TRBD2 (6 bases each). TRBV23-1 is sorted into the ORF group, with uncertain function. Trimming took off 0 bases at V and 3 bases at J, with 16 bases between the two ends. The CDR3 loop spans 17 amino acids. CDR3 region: CASSQSSGAGKTDTQYF. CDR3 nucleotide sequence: TGCGCCAGCAGTCAATCTTCGGGGGCAGGGAAAACAGATACGCAGTATTTT.

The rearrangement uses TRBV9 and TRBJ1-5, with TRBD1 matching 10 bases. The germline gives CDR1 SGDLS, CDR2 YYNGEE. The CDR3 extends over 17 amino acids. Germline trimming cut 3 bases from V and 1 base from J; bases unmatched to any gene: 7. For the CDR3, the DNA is TGTGCCAGCAGCGAAGAGACAGGGGGCTTCAGCAATCAGCCCCAGCATTTT. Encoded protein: CASSEETGGFSNQPQHF.

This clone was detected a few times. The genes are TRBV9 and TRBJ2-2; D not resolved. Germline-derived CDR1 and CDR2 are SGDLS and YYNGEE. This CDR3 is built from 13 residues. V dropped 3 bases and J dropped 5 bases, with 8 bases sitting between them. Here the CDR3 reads CASSASRTGELFF. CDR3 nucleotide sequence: TGTGCCAGCAGCGCCTCTAGGACCGGGGAGCTGTTTTTT.

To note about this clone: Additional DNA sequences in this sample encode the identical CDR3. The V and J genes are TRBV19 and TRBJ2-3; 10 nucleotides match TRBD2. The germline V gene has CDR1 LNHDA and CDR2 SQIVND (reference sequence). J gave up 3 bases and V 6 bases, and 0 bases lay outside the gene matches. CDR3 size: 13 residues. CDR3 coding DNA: TGTGCCAGTAGGGGACTAGCGACAGATACGCAGTATTTT. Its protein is CASRGLATDTQYF.

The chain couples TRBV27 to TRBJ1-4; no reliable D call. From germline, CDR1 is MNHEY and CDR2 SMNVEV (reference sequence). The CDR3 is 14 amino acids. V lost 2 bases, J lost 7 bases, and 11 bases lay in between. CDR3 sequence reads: CASSLGRRGEKLFF. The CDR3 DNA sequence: TGTGCCAGCAGTTTAGGGCGGCGGGGTGAAAAACTGTTTTTT.

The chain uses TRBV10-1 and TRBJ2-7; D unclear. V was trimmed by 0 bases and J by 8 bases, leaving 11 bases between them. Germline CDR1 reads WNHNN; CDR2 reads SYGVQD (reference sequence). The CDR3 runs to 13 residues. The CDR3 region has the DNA TGCGCCAGCAGTGAGTCCCCAGGATCTCAGCAGTACTTC. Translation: CASSESPGSQQYF.

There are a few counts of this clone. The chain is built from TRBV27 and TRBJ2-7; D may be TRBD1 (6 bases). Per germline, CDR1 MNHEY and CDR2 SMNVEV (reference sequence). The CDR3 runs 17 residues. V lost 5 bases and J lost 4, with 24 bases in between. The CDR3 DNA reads TGTGCCAGCAGTGGGCCGACCGCAGGGGTGACTACTTACGAGCAGTACTTC. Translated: CASSGPTAGVTTYEQYF.

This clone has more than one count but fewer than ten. CDR3 loop: CASTRDYGYTF. CDR3 DNA sequence: TGTGCCAGCACCCGAGACTATGGCTACACCTTC. The rearrangement joins TRBV28 to TRBJ1-2, with unresolved D. Germline assignment: CDR1 MDHEN and CDR2 SYDVKM. The CDR3 spans 11 residues. Trimming pared 7 bases from V and 3 bases from J, leaving 6 bases between.

The CDR3 loop reads CASMGWGTYSNQPQHF. In DNA, the CDR3 is TGTGCCAGCATGGGGTGGGGGACTTATAGCAATCAGCCCCAGCATTTT. V and J are TRBV28 and TRBJ1-5, with D possibly being TRBD1 (5 bases). CDR1 MDHEN and CDR2 SYDVKM come from the germline V gene. Trimming took off 7 bases at V and 0 bases at J, with 16 bases between the two ends. The CDR3 totals 16 residues.